The 25 T cell receptor beta chains reported below all come from one sample, sequenced in a study of T cell repertoires in cytomegalovirus infection. TCRdb itself ran the reads through MiXCR, one entry per CDR3 protein. The sample shows approximately 390,000 distinct CDR3 sequences, just under 35% of them seen only once. Antigens for these TCRs are unknown. The sample was cultured PBMCs, taken from culture after CMV antigen stimulation. These receptors came from a human donor in good health (CMV status not recorded). Some clones in this sample may be carry-over from other donors' samples.

This clonotype was seen more than once but under ten times. The gene calls are TRBV11-2 and TRBJ2-1, with D possibly being TRBD2 (5 bases). CDR1 and CDR2 (germline): SGHAT, FQNNGV. Trimming removed 4 bases at V and 6 bases at J, with 16 bases between. The CDR3 contains 15 residues. CDR3 sequence reads: CASSYPMRGRNEQFF. The CDR3 bases are TGTGCCAGCAGCTACCCTATGCGAGGGCGCAATGAGCAGTTCTTC.

The rearrangement links TRBV18 to TRBJ2-1, with 13 bases fitting TRBD2. This CDR3 has 19 amino acids. Germline CDR1 and CDR2: KGHSH and LQKENI. The V segment lost 3 bases and the J segment 1 base; nucleotides outside the gene matches: 9. In nucleotides, the CDR3 is TGTGCCAGCTCACCGTATCCCCCGGGACTAGCGGGATCCTACAATGAGCAGTTCTTC. Its protein is CASSPYPPGLAGSYNEQFF.

This chain uses TRBV18 with TRBJ2-7; D remains ambiguous. V gave up 3 bases and J gave up 1 base, with 10 bases separating them. CDR3 length: 14 residues. Looked up from germline, CDR1 is KGHSH and CDR2 is LQKENI. CDR3 nucleotides: TGTGCCAGCTCACCCCCGGGTCTATCCTACGAGCAGTACTTC. Translation: CASSPPGLSYEQYF.

This sequence joins TRBV7-9 and TRBJ2-7; the D gene is possibly TRBD2 (5 bases). The CDR3 covers 15 residues. V dropped 5 bases and J dropped 0 bases, with 14 bases sitting between them. Germline V lookup: CDR1 SEHNR, CDR2 FQNEAQ (reference sequence). CDR3 region: CASSRSGIISYEQYF. CDR3 sequence (DNA): TGTGCCAGCAGCCGATCCGGGATTATCTCCTACGAGCAGTACTTC.

In this sample, this clonotype turned up a few times. The rearrangement uses TRBV7-8 and TRBJ2-1; 9 bases align to TRBD2. With 2 bases clipped from V and 6 bases from J, the junction kept 8 bases outside the gene matches. Germline assignment: CDR1 SGHVS and CDR2 FQNEAQ. The CDR3 extends over 16 amino acids. The CDR3, as DNA: TGTGCCAGCAGCTTACCCCTAGCGGGGAGAGGCAATGAGCAGTTCTTC. This gives the protein CASSLPLAGRGNEQFF.

The chain joins TRBV12-3 or TRBV12-4 to TRBJ1-3, with D perhaps matching TRBD1 (5 bases). CDR3 length equals 15 residues. V lost 6 bases and J lost 1, with 13 bases in between. DNA of the CDR3: TGTGCCAGCAGCCAGGCGGGGGGGTCTGGAAACACCATATATTTT. Amino acids: CASSQAGGSGNTIYF.

This chain joins TRBV28 and TRBJ1-1; weak D call: TRBD1 (6 bases). Trimming shortened V by 1 base and J by 8 bases, and 17 bases separated the two germline ends. Germline V lookup: CDR1 MDHEN, CDR2 SYDVKM. The CDR3 is 15 amino acids. CDR3 coding DNA: TGTGCCAGCAGTTTATCCTACACAGGGAAAGCCGAAGCTTTCTTT. Amino acids: CASSLSYTGKAEAFF.

The chain links TRBV4-3 to TRBJ1-1, with no clear D. V shed 0 bases and J shed 0 bases, with 11 bases lying between them. CDR3 size: 16 residues. From germline, CDR1 is LGHNA and CDR2 YSLEER. The CDR3: CASSQDPGTLNTEAFF. For the CDR3, the DNA is TGCGCCAGCAGCCAAGATCCGGGCACACTGAACACTGAAGCTTTCTTT.

This clonotype has a handful of counts. The gene calls are TRBV10-3 and TRBJ1-5; TRBD1 might be the D (5 bases). The CDR3 sequence is 13 residues long. V lost 5 bases, J lost 7 bases, and 12 bases lay in between. In germline, CDR1 is ENHRY, CDR2 SYGVKD. This CDR3 reads CAISSGKEQPQHF. CDR3 DNA sequence: TGTGCCATCAGTTCAGGGAAGGAACAGCCCCAGCATTTT.

The J gene is TRBJ2-7, the V gene TRBV4-2; a possible D gene is TRBD2 (6 bases). The CDR3 has 16 amino acids. The ends were cut back, 0 bases at V and 6 bases at J, with 18 bases in the middle. Germline CDR1 and CDR2: LGHNA and YNFKEQ. The CDR3 sequence is CASSQEWSAGLPEQYF. The CDR3 nucleotides are TGTGCCAGCAGCCAAGAATGGTCGGCGGGACTTCCCGAGCAGTACTTC.

This clonotype was observed a few times. The chain uses TRBV6-4 and TRBJ2-5; 11 bases agree with TRBD2. V dropped 11 bases and J dropped 5; count of bases not matched to a gene: 7. CDR1 is MRHNA, CDR2 SNTAGT, per germline. The CDR3 runs 13 residues. CDR3: CAGELAGGETQYF. In DNA form, the CDR3 reads TGTGCCGGGGAGCTAGCGGGAGGTGAGACCCAGTACTTC.

V and J are TRBV4-2 and TRBJ1-2; no clear D. Trimming cost V 6 bases and J 6 bases, with 14 bases left between them. The CDR3 runs to 13 residues. CDR1 is LGHNA, CDR2 YNFKEQ, per germline. CDR3 in amino acids: CASRNPPANGYTF. DNA of the CDR3: TGTGCCAGCAGGAACCCCCCCGCCAATGGCTACACCTTC.

The chain combines TRBV12-3 or TRBV12-4 with TRBJ2-5; D ambiguous. V lost 5 bases and J lost 1, with 14 bases in between. This CDR3 contains 15 residues. CDR3 sequence (DNA): TGTGCCAGCAGTATCGGACGGGCCAGCCAAGAGACCCAGTACTTC. Its translation is CASSIGRASQETQYF.

This clonotype was seen more than once but under ten times. The chain couples TRBV7-2 to TRBJ2-3; TRBD2 aligns across 14 bases. This CDR3 region has 17 residues. Trimming at V came to 5 bases and at J to 3 bases, leaving 7 bases not matched to a gene. CDR1 and CDR2 (germline): SGHTA, FQGNSA. In DNA, the CDR3 is TGTGCCAGCAGCAAAAGGACTAGCGGGAGGACTACAGATACGCAGTATTTT. Protein product: CASSKRTSGRTTDTQYF. Based on the CDR3 plus reference TRBV7-2 and TRBJ2-3, the full variable domain is GAGVSQSPSNKVTEKGKDVELRCDPISGHTALYWYRQSLGQGLEFLIYFQGNSAPDKSGLPSDRFSAERTGGSVSTLTIQRTQQEDSAVYLCASSKRTSGRTTDTQYFGPGTRLTVL.

A few counts support this clonotype. The rearrangement links TRBV6-1 to TRBJ2-5; 9 bases match TRBD1. Germline CDR1 is MNHNS and CDR2 is SASEGT. The CDR3 consists of 16 residues. Losses at the gene ends were 6 bases for V and 5 bases for J; bases not matched to a gene: 13. The CDR3 spells CASSRPQGAIIETQYF. DNA of the CDR3: TGTGCCAGCAGCAGACCACAGGGGGCCATTATCGAGACCCAGTACTTC.

This clonotype appeared a few times. The gene calls are TRBV27 and TRBJ2-7, with 7 positions matching TRBD2. Germline V gene data show CDR1 as MNHEY and CDR2 as SMNVEV (reference sequence). There are 16 residues in the CDR3. V dropped 3 bases and J dropped 3; count of bases not matched to a gene: 11. The CDR3 reads CASSFCLGLTLYEQYV. Here the CDR3 DNA reads TGTGCCAGCAGTTTTTGTTTGGGACTAACCCTCTACGAGCAGTACGTC.

This clonotype turned up a few times. V is TRBV20-1 and J is TRBJ1-5; D is uncertain. V dropped 0 bases and J dropped 4 bases, with 10 bases sitting between them. The germline CDR1 and CDR2 sequences are DFQATT and SNEGSKA (reference sequence). CDR3 length: 14 amino acids. CDR3: CSARDLYGNQPQHF. CDR3 DNA: TGCAGTGCTAGAGATCTGTACGGTAATCAGCCCCAGCATTTT.

The chain carries TRBV7-9 and TRBJ1-1; D remains ambiguous. V shed 2 bases and J shed 2 bases, with 9 bases lying between them. The CDR3 length is 14 residues. The germline V gene has CDR1 SEHNR and CDR2 FQNEAQ (reference sequence). The CDR3 reads CASSLTPPNTEAFF. CDR3 nucleotide sequence: TGTGCCAGCAGCTTAACACCACCTAACACTGAAGCTTTCTTT.

V is TRBV2 and J is TRBJ1-1; D uncertain. Trimming took 6 bases from V and 4 from J, leaving 18 bases between them. This CDR3 contains 15 residues. CDR1 is SNHLY, CDR2 FYNNEI, per germline. The CDR3 DNA follows: TGTGCCAGCAGGCCCGAGCCGGGGATTGGCACTGAAGCTTTCTTT. The encoded protein is CASRPEPGIGTEAFF.

This chain connects TRBV7-2 to TRBJ1-1; the D gene is possibly TRBD1 (5 bases). The CDR3 is 18 residues long. The ends were cut back, 0 bases at V and 5 bases at J, with 22 bases in the middle. The germline CDR1 and CDR2 sequences are SGHTA and FQGNSA. The CDR3 DNA reads TGTGCCAGCAGCTTAGCGGGCTTTGTGGACACGAGAATTACTGAAGCTTTCTTT. Protein sequence: CASSLAGFVDTRITEAFF.

V gene TRBV11-3 combines with J gene TRBJ1-1, with 9 bases matching TRBD1. With 5 bases clipped from V and 7 bases from J, the junction kept 2 bases outside the gene matches. CDR3 size: 12 residues. From germline, CDR1 is SGHNT and CDR2 YENEEA. CDR3 nucleotides: TGTGCCAGCAGCCGACAGGGGGGTGAAGCTTTCTTT. Translation: CASSRQGGEAFF.

The genes are TRBV6-5 and TRBJ2-7; 8 positions agree with TRBD2. This CDR3 region has 16 residues. Germline trimming cut 2 bases from V and 3 bases from J; bases unmatched to any gene: 9. Germline V gene data show CDR1 as MNHEY and CDR2 as SVGAGI. CDR3 DNA sequence: TGTGCCAGCAGTTACATGGCTAGCGGGCGCATCTACGAGCAGTACTTC. Encoded protein: CASSYMASGRIYEQYF.

This clonotype was observed a few times. The V gene is TRBV5-4, the J gene TRBJ2-3, with 7 bases that match TRBD1. This CDR3 is built from 15 residues. J lost 4 bases, V lost 6 bases, and 11 bases had no gene match. In germline, CDR1 is SGHNT, CDR2 YYREEE (reference sequence). The CDR3 loop reads CASTQLQGPSDTQYF. CDR3 bases: TGTGCCAGCACCCAGCTACAGGGGCCCTCAGATACGCAGTATTTT.

Only one count was recorded for this clonotype. The V and J genes are TRBV18 and TRBJ2-3, with 8 bases identical to TRBD2. The trim removed 0 bases at V and 7 bases at J, leaving 9 bases unmatched. In germline, CDR1 is KGHSH, CDR2 LQKENI. The CDR3 extends over 16 amino acids. The CDR3 bases are TGTGCCAGCTCACCACCTAGCGGGGCCAGCCAATATACGCAGTATTTT. It encodes CASSPPSGASQYTQYF.

This clonotype has more than one count but fewer than ten. V gene TRBV28 combines with J gene TRBJ2-1; 8 bases line up with TRBD2. Per the germline V gene, CDR1 is MDHEN and CDR2 is SYDVKM. V was clipped by 5 bases and J by 3 bases; unmatched bases: 9. The CDR3 extends over 16 amino acids. This chain's CDR3 is CASSPHGLAVYNEQFF. Here the CDR3 DNA reads TGTGCCAGCAGTCCCCACGGACTAGCAGTCTACAATGAGCAGTTCTTC. Based on the CDR3 plus reference TRBV28 and TRBJ2-1, the full variable domain is DVKVTQSSRYLVKRTGEKVFLECVQDMDHENMFWYRQDPGLGLRLIYFSYDVKMKEKGDIPEGYSVSREKKERFSLILESASTNQTSMYLCASSPHGLAVYNEQFFGPGTRLTVL.